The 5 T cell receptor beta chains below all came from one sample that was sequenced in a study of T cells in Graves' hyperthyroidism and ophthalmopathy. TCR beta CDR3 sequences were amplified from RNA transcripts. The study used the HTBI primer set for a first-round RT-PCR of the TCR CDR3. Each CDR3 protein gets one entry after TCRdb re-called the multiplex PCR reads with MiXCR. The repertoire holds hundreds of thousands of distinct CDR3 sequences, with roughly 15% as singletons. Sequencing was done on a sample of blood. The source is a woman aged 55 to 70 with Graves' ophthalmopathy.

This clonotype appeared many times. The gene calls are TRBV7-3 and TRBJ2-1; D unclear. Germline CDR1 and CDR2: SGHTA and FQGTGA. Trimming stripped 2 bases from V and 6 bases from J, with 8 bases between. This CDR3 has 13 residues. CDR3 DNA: TGTGCCAGCAGCTTATCGTACCGCAATGAGCAGTTCTTC. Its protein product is CASSLSYRNEQFF.

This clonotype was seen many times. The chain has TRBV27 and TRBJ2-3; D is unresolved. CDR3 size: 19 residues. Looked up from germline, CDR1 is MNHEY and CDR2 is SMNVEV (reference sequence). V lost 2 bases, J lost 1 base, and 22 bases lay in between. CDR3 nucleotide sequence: TGTGCCAGCAGTTTAGCCCGGAGCTCCTTAGAGTATGGCACAGATACGCAGTATTTT. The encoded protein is CASSLARSSLEYGTDTQYF.

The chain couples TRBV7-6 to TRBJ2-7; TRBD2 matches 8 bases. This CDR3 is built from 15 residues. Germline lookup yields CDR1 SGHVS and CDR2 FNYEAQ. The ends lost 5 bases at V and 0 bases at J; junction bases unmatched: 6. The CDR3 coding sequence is TGTGCCAGCAGCCCTAGCGGGCTGAGCTCCTACGAGCAGTACTTC. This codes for CASSPSGLSSYEQYF.

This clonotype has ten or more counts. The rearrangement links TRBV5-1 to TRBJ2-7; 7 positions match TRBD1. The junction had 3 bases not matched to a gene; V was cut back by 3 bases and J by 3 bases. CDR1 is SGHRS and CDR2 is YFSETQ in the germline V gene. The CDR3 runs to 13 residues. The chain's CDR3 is CASSWGQFYEQYF. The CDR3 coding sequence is TGCGCCAGCAGCTGGGGACAGTTCTACGAGCAGTACTTC.

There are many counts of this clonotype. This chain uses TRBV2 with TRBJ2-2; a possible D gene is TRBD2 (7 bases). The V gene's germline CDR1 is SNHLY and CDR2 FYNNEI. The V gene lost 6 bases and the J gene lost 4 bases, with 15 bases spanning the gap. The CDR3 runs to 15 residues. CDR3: CASRGGAGTTGELFF. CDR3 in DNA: TGTGCCAGCAGAGGGGGGGCAGGGACCACCGGGGAGCTGTTTTTT.